These 15 T cell receptor beta chains originate from one sample sequenced in a study of identical twins. TCRdb reprocessed the 5' RACE reads via MiXCR and lists one record per CDR3 protein. The sample holds approximately 600,000 distinct CDR3 sequences, roughly 7.1% seen once. Another study also made use of these data, one on yellow fever vaccine responses in identical twins.

The source material was PBMCs. The receptors shown here come from a woman aged 18 to 35 in good health.

Note on this clonotype: A junction boundary mismatches the germline segment, possibly from a read error. The genes are TRBV3-1 and TRBJ2-7, with TRBD2 matching 7 bases. From germline, CDR1 is LGHDT and CDR2 YNNKEL (reference sequence). CDR3 length equals 15 residues. CDR3 sequence reads: CACSQQAGTNYEQYF. The CDR3 coding sequence is TGTGCCTGCAGCCAGCAAGCGGGAACAAACTACGAGCAGTACTTC.

This clonotype was detected ten times or more. V and J are TRBV5-5 and TRBJ2-3; D gene unclear. The CDR3 covers 15 residues. Germline lookup yields CDR1 SGHKS and CDR2 YYEKEE (reference sequence). The germline V and J ends were trimmed by 1 base and 13 bases, with 22 bases remaining between them. The CDR3 protein is CASSLLRFGDAPEYF. The CDR3 DNA sequence: TGTGCCAGCAGCTTGTTGCGGTTCGGCGACGCTCCTGAGTATTTT.

In its sample, this clonotype was seen many times. The J gene is TRBJ2-1, the V gene TRBV20-1; the D gene is possibly TRBD2 (6 bases). Germline lookup yields CDR1 DFQATT and CDR2 SNEGSKA (reference sequence). Trimming removed 3 bases from V and 4 bases from J, with 10 bases in between. The CDR3 totals 13 residues. The CDR3 protein is CSASLREYNEQFF. The CDR3 DNA reads TGCAGTGCTAGCCTCCGGGAGTACAATGAGCAGTTCTTC.

The chain uses TRBV20-1 and TRBJ2-1; D gene uncertain. The CDR3 runs 15 residues. V was pared by 6 bases and J by 0 bases, with 15 bases between. Germline V gene data show CDR1 as DFQATT and CDR2 as SNEGSKA (reference sequence). CDR3 DNA sequence: TGCAGTGCCCACGGAGCCGGAAGCTCCTACAATGAGCAGTTCTTC. This encodes CSAHGAGSSYNEQFF.

This clonotype appeared a few times. This chain connects TRBV7-2 to TRBJ2-3, with D maybe TRBD2 (6 bases). The germline gives CDR1 SGHTA, CDR2 FQGNSA. The CDR3 loop spans 14 amino acids. V gave up 5 bases and J gave up 10 bases, with 19 bases separating them. The CDR3 protein is CASSLRLDPEAQYF. The DNA of the CDR3 is TGTGCCAGCAGCCTTAGACTAGACCCGGAGGCGCAGTATTTT.

At least ten counts were recorded for this clonotype. The rearrangement links TRBV12-3 or TRBV12-4 to TRBJ1-6; possible D gene TRBD1, 5 bases. V lost 4 bases to trimming and J lost 7 bases, with 14 bases between them. This CDR3 comprises 15 residues. CDR3 loop: CASSSVQGANSPLHF. CDR3 nucleotides: TGTGCCAGCAGTTCCGTCCAGGGAGCAAATTCACCCCTCCACTTT.

The chain links TRBV3-1 to TRBJ2-7, with 7 bases that match TRBD1. The CDR3 contains 17 residues. Germline CDR1 is LGHDT and CDR2 is YNNKEL (reference sequence). V lost 11 bases to trimming and J lost 2 bases; unmatched junction nucleotides: 21. The DNA for the CDR3 is TGTGCCTTCAGCAGGGGCGACCTGAACAGGGGACCCTACGAGCAGTACTTC. This codes for CAFSRGDLNRGPYEQYF.

This clonotype was observed a few times. The rearrangement uses TRBV7-6 and TRBJ2-3; possible D gene TRBD1, 5 bases. The CDR3 loop spans 14 amino acids. From germline, CDR1 is SGHVS and CDR2 FNYEAQ. V was shortened by 7 bases and J by 4 bases, with 15 bases between the two germline ends. The CDR3 reads CASTSGINPDTQYF. CDR3 in DNA: TGTGCCAGCACGTCAGGGATAAATCCAGATACGCAGTATTTT.

This clonotype was recorded many times. The chain recombines TRBV12-3 or TRBV12-4 with TRBJ1-4; the D is unclear. V shed 1 base and J shed 5 bases, with 8 bases lying between them. This CDR3 has 14 amino acids. In DNA form, the CDR3 reads TGTGCCAGCAGTTTAGGGGCGCTAAATGAAAAACTGTTTTTT. It codes for CASSLGALNEKLFF.

The chain uses TRBV20-1 and TRBJ2-7, with D tentatively TRBD2 (6 bases). This CDR3 spans 14 amino acids. CDR1 DFQATT and CDR2 SNEGSKA come from the germline V gene (reference sequence). V was clipped by 0 bases and J by 6 bases, with 15 bases between them. The CDR3 is CSARDPGRSGEQYF. In DNA form, the CDR3 reads TGCAGTGCTAGAGACCCCGGGAGATCGGGCGAGCAGTACTTC.

Of note for this clonotype: A junction boundary mismatches the germline segment, possibly from a read error. DNA for the CDR3: TGTGCCAGCAGCCCCGCCTGGCAGAAAAACATTAAGTACTTC. This translates into CASSPAWQKNIKYF. This chain links TRBV7-2 with TRBJ2-4; D unclear. The germline V gene has CDR1 SGHTA and CDR2 FQGNSA. There are 14 residues in the CDR3.

This clonotype was found many times. The chain combines TRBV4-1 with TRBJ1-1; D remains unclear. The CDR3 contains 15 residues. With 0 bases removed from V and 3 bases from J, the gap between germline ends came to 11 bases. Germline V lookup: CDR1 MGHRA, CDR2 YSYEKL. The DNA for the CDR3 is TGCGCCAGCAGCCAAGATACGGGTATGGACACTGAAGCTTTCTTT. Its protein product is CASSQDTGMDTEAFF.

This clonotype was seen many times. The V call is TRBV4-1, the J call TRBJ2-2; no clear D. CDR1 is MGHRA and CDR2 is YSYEKL in the germline V gene. This CDR3 has 15 residues. Trimming removed 1 base at V and 5 bases at J, with 11 bases between. The CDR3 is CASSQADVGTGELFF. In DNA form, the CDR3 reads TGCGCCAGCAGCCAAGCGGACGTCGGGACCGGGGAGCTGTTTTTT.

The chain links TRBV11-2 to TRBJ2-4; 7 nucleotides match TRBD1. Germline V lookup: CDR1 SGHAT, CDR2 FQNNGV. Trimming took 4 bases from V and 2 from J; bases not matched to a gene: 8. There are 16 residues in the CDR3. Here the CDR3 reads CASSSADRVSKNIQYF. The CDR3 DNA reads TGTGCCAGCAGCTCGGCCGACAGGGTTTCCAAAAACATTCAGTACTTC.

This chain links TRBV5-8 with TRBJ2-1; maybe TRBD2 (6 bases). CDR3 length: 16 residues. The germline CDR1 and CDR2 sequences are SGHTS and YDEGEE. V lost 5 bases to trimming and J lost 5 bases, with 20 bases between them. In DNA, the CDR3 is TGTGCCAGCAGGGCCCTGACAGATTTAGCGGACAATGAGCAGTTCTTC. It encodes CASRALTDLADNEQFF.